This T cell receptor beta chain was sequenced for a study of cytomegalovirus exposure and HLA in healthy donors. Whole-study findings and limits: Reportedly, diagnosis of cytomegalovirus status by the classifier showed high specificity and sensitivity. Among CMV-associated TCR beta chains, most appeared HLA-restricted in a later analysis. In a later analysis, TCR beta V- and J-gene trimming was associated with a missense DCLRE1C variant.

Nominally healthy donors provided the samples, though records likely missed some immune exposures. Comments on this clone: Its antigen is currently unknown.

Researchers ran the PCR with 60 Vbeta and 13 Jbeta primers. Clones were sequenced by immunoSEQ multiplex PCR, and TCRdb holds only the in-frame ones, with some missing. Of roughly 100,000 clones listed, roughly 70% are singletons. The clonotype originates from a middle-aged man in good health and CMV-seropositive. Sequencing was performed on PBMCs.

CDR3 region: CASSLGRVYNEQFF. The DNA of the CDR3 is TGTGCCAGCAGCTTAGGCCGGGTTTACAATGAGCAGTTCTTC. This chain links TRBV13 with TRBJ2-1, with D uncertain. Germline-derived CDR1 and CDR2 are PRHDT and FYEKMQ (reference sequence). V was trimmed by 0 bases and J by 4 bases, leaving 7 bases between them. There are 14 residues in the CDR3.